What follows is one TCR beta chain and its context. Its antigen is not known. This sample stems from a study of beta chain features in type 1 diabetes. Whole-study results and caveats: When cDNA is sequenced, cells with high TCR expression could be over-represented.

Isolated RNA was reverse transcribed in full, so expressed TCRB transcripts were sequenced. Some clones are missing from TCRdb's copy, which holds only in-frame ones; the method was immunoSEQ multiplex PCR. The table has under 950,000 clones, 17% seen once; the top ten hold around 0.02%. The junction had 9 bases not matched to a gene; V was cut back by 8 bases and J by 4 bases. CDR3 length: 14 residues. CDR1 and CDR2 (germline): MNHEY, SVGAGI. A CD45RO/CCR7/CD25/CD127/CD95/CD27 panel sorted naive, central memory, regulatory and stem cell-like memory CD4+ cells. The sequenced sample consisted of naive CD4+ T cells from blood. The chain has TRBV6-5 and TRBJ1-1, with 8 nucleotides matching TRBD1. The sequence came from a woman between 18 and 29 years old in good health. CDR3 protein: CASSLITGGTEAFF. For the CDR3, the DNA is TGTGCCAGCTCCCTAATTACAGGGGGCACTGAAGCTTTCTTT.